The 9 T cell receptor beta chains listed next were all sequenced from one sample in a study of breast tumors, draining lymph nodes, adjacent tissues. A single record per CDR3 protein comes from TCRdb applying MiXCR to the multiplex PCR reads. The sample includes about 230,000 distinct CDR3 sequences, approximately 30% seen only once; the top ten take roughly 1.5%. Breast cancer patients provided tissue from their axillary draining lymph nodes. Material for sequencing was axillary lymph node tissue. Every receptor here comes from a female donor with breast cancer. Some clones in this sample may be carry-over from other donors' samples.

Regarding this clonotype: Possible read error: a much larger clone is one base away. This chain links TRBV6-5 with TRBJ2-1; 11 nucleotides align to TRBD2. With V trimmed by 5 bases and J by 10 bases, 13 bases remained unmatched. This CDR3 is built from 16 residues. CDR1 is MNHEY, CDR2 SVGAGI, per germline. The CDR3 sequence is CASSHKGLAAPSEQFF. Written as DNA, the CDR3 is TGTGCCAGCAGTCACAAGGGACTAGCGGCTCCATCGGAGCAGTTCTTC.

There are many counts of this clonotype. V and J are TRBV7-2 and TRBJ1-4; TRBD1 matches 9 bases. This CDR3 has 18 amino acids. The J segment lost 2 bases and the V segment lost 1 base, leaving 8 bases of the junction unmatched. CDR1 and CDR2 from the germline V gene are SGHTA and FQGNSA. CDR3 nucleotide sequence: TGTGCCAGCAGCTTAGTAGGGACAGGGAGGAGGACTAATGAAAAACTGTTTTTT. Translated: CASSLVGTGRRTNEKLFF.

The sample holds many counts of this clonotype. The V and J genes are TRBV15 and TRBJ2-7; TRBD2 matches at 7 bases. The CDR3 sequence is 14 residues long. V was clipped by 5 bases and J by 3 bases; unmatched bases: 7. The germline V gene encodes CDR1 LNHNV and CDR2 YYDKDF (reference sequence). CDR3 coding DNA: TGTGCCACCAGCTTTGTTGGCGGGAGCTACGAGCAGTACTTC. It yields the protein CATSFVGGSYEQYF.

This clonotype was counted ten times or more. The V call is TRBV18, the J call TRBJ2-5; D is perhaps TRBD1 (6 bases). The CDR3 has 15 amino acids. Trimming pared 6 bases from V and 2 bases from J, leaving 16 bases between. Germline-derived CDR1 and CDR2 are KGHSH and LQKENI. The chain's CDR3 is CASSLQGRNQETQYF. DNA of the CDR3: TGTGCCAGCTCGCTGCAGGGGCGGAATCAAGAGACCCAGTACTTC.

At least ten counts were recorded for this clonotype. V is TRBV10-2 and J is TRBJ2-7; tentatively, D is TRBD1 or TRBD2 (6 bases each). The CDR3 consists of 15 residues. CDR1 is WSHSY, CDR2 SAAADI, per germline. Trimming removed 6 bases from V and 5 bases from J, with 20 bases in between. CDR3 sequence reads: CASRGGWDNVNEQYF. CDR3 DNA sequence: TGCGCCAGCAGGGGGGGCTGGGATAATGTGAACGAGCAGTACTTC.

This clonotype has ten or more counts. This chain uses TRBV7-9 with TRBJ2-7; 10 bases agree with TRBD1. V shed 2 bases and J 6 bases; nucleotides not matched to a gene: 4. The germline CDR1 and CDR2 sequences are SEHNR and FQNEAQ (reference sequence). The CDR3 covers 14 residues. CDR3 coding DNA: TGTGCCAGCAGCTTACAAGGACAGGGGGTCGAGCAGTACTTC. Amino acids: CASSLQGQGVEQYF. The entire variable domain, with the rest obtained from reference TRBV7-9 and TRBJ2-7, is as follows: DTGVSQNPRHKITKRGQNVTFRCDPISEHNRLYWYRQTLGQGPEFLTYFQNEAQLEKSRLLSDRFSAERPKGSFSTLEIQRTEQGDSAMYLCASSLQGQGVEQYFGPGTRLTVT.

The V call is TRBV18, the J call TRBJ2-5; no reliable D call. Germline-derived CDR1 and CDR2 are KGHSH and LQKENI. CDR3 size: 14 residues. V was trimmed by 4 bases and J by 0 bases, leaving 9 bases between them. CDR3 protein: CASSRTENQETQYF. CDR3 nucleotide sequence: TGTGCCAGCTCACGGACGGAAAACCAAGAGACCCAGTACTTC. The whole variable domain, filled in from reference TRBV18 and TRBJ2-5, reads NAGVMQNPRHLVRRRGQEARLRCSPMKGHSHVYWYRQLPEEGLKFMVYLQKENIIDESGMPKERFSAEFPKEGPSILRIQQVVRGDSAAYFCASSRTENQETQYFGPGTRLLVL.

This clonotype has ten or more counts. The chain's CDR3 is CASSPLAVSSYNEQFF. The CDR3 DNA reads as TGCGCCAGCAGCCCCCTGGCGGTGAGCTCCTACAATGAGCAGTTCTTC. The rearrangement links TRBV4-1 to TRBJ2-1; D remains ambiguous. Germline V gene sequence: CDR1 MGHRA, CDR2 YSYEKL. Deletions cut 4 bases from V and 0 bases from J, with 13 bases between. The CDR3 totals 16 residues.

This clonotype turned up a few times. This clone may be a read error of a much larger clone one base away. V and J are TRBV12-3 or TRBV12-4 and TRBJ2-1; 8 positions agree with TRBD2. The V gene end was trimmed by 3 bases and the J gene end by 3 bases; junction bases not matched to a gene: 4. The CDR3 consists of 15 residues. As DNA, the CDR3 is TGTGCCAGCAGTTTCGGCGGGGGGATCTACAATGAGCAGTTCTTC. The encoded protein is CASSFGGGIYNEQFF.